This TCR beta chain was found in a study of blood T cells in healthy people across ages. This clonotype showed up just a few times. The junction departs from germline at one end; a sequencing error may be responsible. A J-beta primer mix and a sample-barcoded 5' primer were used in a second PCR of about 7 to 12 cycles. Using its own MiXCR run on the 5' RACE reads, TCRdb lists one record per CDR3 protein. This table has 1.5 million or so distinct CDR3 sequences, approximately 39% appearing once. The CDR3 has 16 amino acids. Germline V gene data show CDR1 as SGDLS and CDR2 as YYNGEE. The receptor was isolated from a woman in her late teens or twenties in good health. The rearrangement links TRBV9 to TRBJ2-5, with TRBD2 identical over 11 bases. The sample was blood. For the CDR3, the DNA is TGTGCCAGCAGCGTAGTTGCTAGCGGGGGGCAAGAGATCCAGTACTTC. It codes for CASSVVASGGQEIQYF. The complete variable domain, with remaining parts taken from reference TRBV9 and TRBJ2-5, reads DSGVTQTPKHLITATGQRVTLRCSPRSGDLSVYWYQQSLDQGLQFLIQYYNGEERAKGNILERFSAQQFPDLHSELNLSSLELGDSALYFCASSVVASGGQEIQYFGPGTRLLVL.